Listed below are T cell receptor beta chains from one sample, sequenced in a study of blood T cell repertoires in COVID-19. Measured with immunoSEQ multiplex PCR; TCRdb has only the in-frame clones, and not every one. The sample shows approximately 100,000 clones, roughly two thirds of them seen only once. The sequenced sample consisted of peripheral blood. The receptors come from an elderly man with acute or convalescent COVID-19. Each CDR3 is given with its conserved first and last residue. D genes are given only for firm matches. For some rows the clone size is stated as once, few or many, or as a class when expanded; others skip it.

j_gene: TRBJ2-3; d_gene: NA; v_gene: TRBV7-2; abundance: NA; CDR3aa: CASSSPRDTQYF; CDR3nt: TGCGCCAGCAGCTCCCCTAGAGATACGCAGTATTTT
j_gene: TRBJ2-7; d_gene: TRBD1; v_gene: TRBV28; abundance: NA; CDR3aa: CASSSPGTGIYEQYF; CDR3nt: TGTGCCAGCAGTTCTCCCGGGACAGGGATCTACGAGCAGTACTTC
j_gene: TRBJ1-4; d_gene: TRBD1; v_gene: TRBV5-1; abundance: NA; CDR3aa: CASSLVGQGRANEKLFF; CDR3nt: TGCGCCAGCAGCTTGGTGGGACAGGGGAGGGCTAATGAAAAACTGTTTTTT
j_gene: TRBJ2-5; d_gene: NA; v_gene: TRBV3-1/TRBV3-2; abundance: NA; CDR3aa: CASSSKPKETQYF; CDR3nt: TGTGCCAGCAGCTCGAAGCCCAAAGAGACCCAGTACTTC
j_gene: TRBJ2-3; d_gene: NA; v_gene: TRBV19; abundance: NA; CDR3aa: CAVRVGGADTQYF; CDR3nt: TGTGCCGTACGTGTGGGAGGAGCGGATACGCAGTATTTT
j_gene: TRBJ1-5; d_gene: NA; v_gene: TRBV6-2/TRBV6-3; abundance: NA; CDR3aa: CASSLEGQPQHF; CDR3nt: TGTGCCAGCAGCCTGGAGGGCCAGCCCCAGCATTTT
j_gene: TRBJ2-2; d_gene: TRBD2; v_gene: TRBV7-8; abundance: few; CDR3aa: CASSLTGLASTGELFF; CDR3nt: TGTGCCAGCAGCCTCACGGGACTAGCGAGTACCGGGGAGCTGTTTTTT
j_gene: TRBJ1-1; d_gene: TRBD1; v_gene: TRBV7-8; abundance: few; CDR3aa: CASSLRQGVEAFF; CDR3nt: TGTGCCAGCAGCTTAAGACAGGGGGTAGAAGCTTTCTTT
j_gene: TRBJ1-3; d_gene: NA; v_gene: TRBV6-5; abundance: NA; CDR3aa: CASSYSTVSGNTIYF; CDR3nt: TGTGCCAGCAGTTACTCGACAGTCTCTGGAAACACCATATATTTT
j_gene: TRBJ2-7; d_gene: TRBD2; v_gene: TRBV5-4; abundance: NA; CDR3aa: CASSRGGLASYEQYF; CDR3nt: TGTGCCAGCAGCCGAGGGGGACTAGCATCCTACGAGCAGTACTTC
j_gene: TRBJ1-2; d_gene: TRBD1; v_gene: TRBV6-5; abundance: few; CDR3aa: CASSYSNRGYGYTF; CDR3nt: TGTGCCAGCAGTTACTCAAACAGGGGCTATGGCTACACCTTC
j_gene: TRBJ2-3; d_gene: NA; v_gene: TRBV7-2; abundance: few; CDR3aa: CASSAPVGRTDTQYF; CDR3nt: TGTGCCAGCAGCGCCCCGGTGGGGCGAACAGATACGCAGTATTTT
j_gene: TRBJ1-1; d_gene: NA; v_gene: TRBV6-6; abundance: NA; CDR3aa: CASSPGLGPDSNTEAFF; CDR3nt: TGTGCCAGCAGTCCCGGGTTAGGCCCCGACAGCAACACTGAAGCTTTCTTT
j_gene: TRBJ2-1; d_gene: TRBD2; v_gene: TRBV7-9; abundance: NA; CDR3aa: CASSLDSSGSINEQFF; CDR3nt: TGTGCCAGCAGCTTAGATAGTAGCGGGAGTATCAATGAGCAGTTCTTC
j_gene: TRBJ2-3; d_gene: NA; v_gene: TRBV7-9; abundance: NA; CDR3aa: CASRYREDTQYF; CDR3nt: TGTGCCAGCAGATACAGGGAAGATACGCAGTATTTT
j_gene: TRBJ2-2; d_gene: NA; v_gene: TRBV5-1; abundance: NA; CDR3aa: CASSLEGNSLQLFF; CDR3nt: TGCGCCAGCAGCTTGGAGGGGAACAGTCTACAACTGTTTTTT
j_gene: TRBJ2-5; d_gene: NA; v_gene: TRBV9; abundance: NA; CDR3aa: CASSVAIGQWGGETQYF; CDR3nt: TGTGCCAGCAGCGTAGCAATCGGACAGTGGGGAGGGGAGACCCAGTACTTC
j_gene: TRBJ2-3; d_gene: TRBD2; v_gene: TRBV6-5; abundance: once; CDR3aa: CASIPSGTDTQYF; CDR3nt: TGTGCCAGCATTCCTAGCGGGACAGATACGCAGTATTTT
j_gene: TRBJ2-7; d_gene: TRBD2; v_gene: TRBV12-3/TRBV12-4; abundance: NA; CDR3aa: CASSSGTSYEQYF; CDR3nt: TGTGCCAGCAGTTCCGGGACTAGCTACGAGCAGTACTTC
j_gene: TRBJ2-7; d_gene: TRBD1; v_gene: TRBV6-5; abundance: NA; CDR3aa: CASSYSDRGSYEQYF; CDR3nt: TGTGCCAGCAGTTACTCAGACAGGGGGTCCTACGAGCAGTACTTC
j_gene: TRBJ2-5; d_gene: NA; v_gene: TRBV11-2; abundance: NA; CDR3aa: CASSFGGDPRETQYF; CDR3nt: TGTGCCAGCAGCTTTGGCGGGGATCCTCGGGAGACCCAGTACTTC
j_gene: TRBJ1-1; d_gene: NA; v_gene: TRBV11-2; abundance: NA; CDR3aa: CASSYSTNTEAFF; CDR3nt: TGTGCCAGCAGCTATTCTACGAACACTGAAGCTTTCTTT
j_gene: TRBJ1-3; d_gene: TRBD1; v_gene: TRBV18; abundance: NA; CDR3aa: CASSPGQAGSGNTIYF; CDR3nt: TGTGCCAGCTCACCAGGACAGGCCGGCTCTGGAAACACCATATATTTT
j_gene: TRBJ1-1; d_gene: TRBD1; v_gene: TRBV2; abundance: NA; CDR3aa: CAQGAPNTEAFF; CDR3nt: TGTGCCCAGGGGGCTCCGAACACTGAAGCTTTCTTT
j_gene: TRBJ2-7; d_gene: TRBD1; v_gene: TRBV6-2/TRBV6-3; abundance: NA; CDR3aa: CASSPPGQGVREQYF; CDR3nt: TGTGCCAGCAGCCCACCGGGACAGGGGGTTCGCGAGCAGTACTTC
j_gene: TRBJ1-1; d_gene: NA; v_gene: TRBV29-1; abundance: NA; CDR3aa: CSGGFNEAFF; CDR3nt: TGCAGCGGAGGGTTTAATGAAGCTTTCTTT
j_gene: TRBJ1-3; d_gene: NA; v_gene: TRBV27; abundance: NA; CDR3aa: CASSLQGQGGNTIYF; CDR3nt: TGTGCCAGCAGTTTACAGGGGCAGGGTGGAAACACCATATATTTT
j_gene: TRBJ1-1; d_gene: TRBD1; v_gene: TRBV29-1; abundance: NA; CDR3aa: CSVAVNRGTEAFF; CDR3nt: TGCAGCGTTGCGGTTAACAGGGGGACTGAAGCTTTCTTT
j_gene: TRBJ2-7; d_gene: NA; v_gene: TRBV4-1; abundance: NA; CDR3aa: CASSHLTGGDYEQYF; CDR3nt: TGCGCCAGCAGCCATCTGACAGGAGGCGACTACGAGCAGTACTTC
j_gene: TRBJ2-2; d_gene: TRBD1; v_gene: TRBV7-2; abundance: few; CDR3aa: CASSPRQGLGELFF; CDR3nt: TGTGCCAGCAGCCCCCGACAGGGCTTGGGGGAGCTGTTTTTT
j_gene: TRBJ2-7; d_gene: NA; v_gene: TRBV15; abundance: NA; CDR3aa: CATSRNGRGDEQYF; CDR3nt: TGTGCCACCAGCAGGAACGGAAGGGGCGACGAGCAGTACTTC
j_gene: TRBJ2-5; d_gene: NA; v_gene: TRBV28; abundance: NA; CDR3aa: CASSPGGTGSETQYF; CDR3nt: TGTGCCAGCAGTCCTGGGGGGACGGGCTCGGAGACCCAGTACTTC
j_gene: TRBJ2-7; d_gene: NA; v_gene: TRBV24-1; abundance: NA; CDR3aa: CATSDLGRPYEQYF; CDR3nt: TGTGCCACCAGTGATTTGGGCAGGCCCTACGAGCAGTACTTC
j_gene: TRBJ2-7; d_gene: NA; v_gene: TRBV19; abundance: NA; CDR3aa: CASSQRYEQYF; CDR3nt: TGTGCCAGTAGCCAGCGGTACGAGCAGTACTTC
j_gene: TRBJ2-6; d_gene: TRBD2; v_gene: TRBV3-1/TRBV3-2; abundance: NA; CDR3aa: CASSQGLAGVGANVLTF; CDR3nt: TGTGCCAGCAGCCAAGGACTAGCGGGAGTTGGGGCCAACGTCCTGACTTTC